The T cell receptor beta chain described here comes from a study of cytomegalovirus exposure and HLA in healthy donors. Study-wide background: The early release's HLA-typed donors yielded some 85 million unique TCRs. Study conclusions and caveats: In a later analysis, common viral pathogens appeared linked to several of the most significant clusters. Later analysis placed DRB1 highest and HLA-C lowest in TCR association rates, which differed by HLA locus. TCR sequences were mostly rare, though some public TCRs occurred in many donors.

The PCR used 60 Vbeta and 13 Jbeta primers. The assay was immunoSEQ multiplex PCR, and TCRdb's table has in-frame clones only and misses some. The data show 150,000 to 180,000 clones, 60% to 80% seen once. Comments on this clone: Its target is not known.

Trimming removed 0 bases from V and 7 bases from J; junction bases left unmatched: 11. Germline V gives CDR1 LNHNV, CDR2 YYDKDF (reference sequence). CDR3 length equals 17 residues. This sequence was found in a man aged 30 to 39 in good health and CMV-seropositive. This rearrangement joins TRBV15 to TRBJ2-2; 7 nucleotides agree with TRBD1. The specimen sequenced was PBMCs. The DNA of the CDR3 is TGTGCCACCAGCAGAGACGACAGGGTTGGATTGGGCGGGGAGCTGTTTTTT. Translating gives CATSRDDRVGLGGELFF.